This TCR beta chain was observed in a study of shared clonotypes between healthy human individuals. Study details: Aged between 18 and 49, the donors were a couple of women and a few men. Study-level points and caveats: Between a few donors, naive CD4 clonotypes were shared at a level of about 5%.

Points on this clone: Its cognate antigen is unknown.

The investigators split CD4+ cells into a CD45RA+ naive subset and a CD45RA-negative memory subset. The germline V and J ends were trimmed by 3 bases and 9 bases, with 14 bases remaining between them. Per the germline V gene, CDR1 is MDHEN and CDR2 is SYDVKM. The CDR3 extends over 13 amino acids. The DNA input per sorted-subset replicate PCR was roughly 180 ng, corresponding to around 28,000 T cell genomes. Here immunoSEQ multiplex PCR was the method, and the copy in TCRdb shows in-frame clones only, minus some. The sample holds 1.6 million or so clones; around 97% are singletons and the top ten take roughly 1.1%.

This chain connects TRBV28 to TRBJ1-2, with D hard to call. This clonotype was obtained from a man younger than 45 in good health. Source material: naive CD4+ T cells sorted from blood. The subset is: CD45RA+ positively selected. CDR3 coding DNA: TGTGCCAGCAGTTTCAGATGGGCCGACAGCTACACCTTC. As protein: CASSFRWADSYTF.